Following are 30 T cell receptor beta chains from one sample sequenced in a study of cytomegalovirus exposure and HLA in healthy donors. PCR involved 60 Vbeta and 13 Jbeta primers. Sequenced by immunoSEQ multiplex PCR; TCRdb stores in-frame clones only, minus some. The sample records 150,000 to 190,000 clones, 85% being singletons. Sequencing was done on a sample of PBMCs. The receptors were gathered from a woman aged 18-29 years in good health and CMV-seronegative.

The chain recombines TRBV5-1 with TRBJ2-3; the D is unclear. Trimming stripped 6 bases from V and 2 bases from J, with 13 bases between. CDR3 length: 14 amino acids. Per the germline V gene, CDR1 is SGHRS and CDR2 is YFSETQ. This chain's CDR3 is CASNEVPYTDTQYF. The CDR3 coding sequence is TGCGCCAGCAACGAGGTCCCTTACACAGATACGCAGTATTTT.

This CDR3 is CASSLAGSRSYNEQFF. The CDR3 DNA reads as TGTGCCAGCAGCTTAGCTGGGTCTAGATCCTACAATGAGCAGTTCTTC. The chain combines TRBV11-3 with TRBJ2-1; D not certain. There are 16 residues in the CDR3. The germline V and J ends were trimmed by 1 base and 1 base, with 11 bases remaining between them. Germline CDR1 SGHNT, CDR2 YENEEA.

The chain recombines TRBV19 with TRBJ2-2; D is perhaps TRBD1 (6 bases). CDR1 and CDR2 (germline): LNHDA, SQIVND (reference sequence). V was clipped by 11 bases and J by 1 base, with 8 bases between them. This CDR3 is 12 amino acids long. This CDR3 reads CAADRNTGELFF. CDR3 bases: TGTGCCGCGGACAGGAACACCGGGGAGCTGTTTTTT.

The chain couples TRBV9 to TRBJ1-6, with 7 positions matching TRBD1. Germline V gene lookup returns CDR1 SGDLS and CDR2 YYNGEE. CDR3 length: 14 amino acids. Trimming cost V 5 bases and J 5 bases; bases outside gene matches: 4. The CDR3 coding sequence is TGTGCCAGCAGGGTGGGGACAGATAATTCACCCCTCCACTTT. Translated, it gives CASRVGTDNSPLHF.

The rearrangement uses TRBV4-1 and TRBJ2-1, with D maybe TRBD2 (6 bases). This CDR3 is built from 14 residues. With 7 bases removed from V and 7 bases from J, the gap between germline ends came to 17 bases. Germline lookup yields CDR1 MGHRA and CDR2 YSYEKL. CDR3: CASNPGPAGNEQFF. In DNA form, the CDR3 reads TGCGCCAGCAATCCAGGACCGGCGGGGAATGAGCAGTTCTTC.

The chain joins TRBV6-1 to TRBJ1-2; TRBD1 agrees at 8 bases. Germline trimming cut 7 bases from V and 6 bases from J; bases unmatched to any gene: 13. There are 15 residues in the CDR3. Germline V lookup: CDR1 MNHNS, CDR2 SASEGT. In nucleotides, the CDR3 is TGTGCCAGCACCGAACGGACAGGGAATTTCAATGGCTACACCTTC. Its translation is CASTERTGNFNGYTF.

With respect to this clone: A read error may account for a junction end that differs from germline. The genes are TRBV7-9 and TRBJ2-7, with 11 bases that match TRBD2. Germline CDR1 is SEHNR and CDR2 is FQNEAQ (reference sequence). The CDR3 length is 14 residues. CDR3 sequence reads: CASSPISGGADSDF. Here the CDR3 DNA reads TGTGCCAGCAGCCCCATTAGCGGGGGGGCCGATTCCGACTTC.

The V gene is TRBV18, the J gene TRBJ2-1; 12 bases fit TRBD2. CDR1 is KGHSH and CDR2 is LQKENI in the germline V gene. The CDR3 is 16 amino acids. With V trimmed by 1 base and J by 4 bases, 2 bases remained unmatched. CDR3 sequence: CASSPRLAGGYNEQFF. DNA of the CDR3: TGTGCCAGCTCACCACGGCTAGCGGGAGGGTACAATGAGCAGTTCTTC.

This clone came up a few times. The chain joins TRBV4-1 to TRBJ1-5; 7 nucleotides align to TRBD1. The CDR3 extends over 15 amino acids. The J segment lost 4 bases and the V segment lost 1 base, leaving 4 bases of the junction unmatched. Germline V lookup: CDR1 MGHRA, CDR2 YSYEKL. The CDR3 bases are TGCGCCAGCAGCCAAGCCCGGGACAGTAATCAGCCCCAGCATTTT. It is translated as CASSQARDSNQPQHF.

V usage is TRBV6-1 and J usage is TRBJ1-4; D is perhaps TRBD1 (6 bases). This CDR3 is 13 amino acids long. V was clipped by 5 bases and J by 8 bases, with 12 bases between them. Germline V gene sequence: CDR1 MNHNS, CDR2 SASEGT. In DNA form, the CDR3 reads TGTGCCAGCAGTCTCCGGGACACAGAAAAACTGTTTTTT. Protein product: CASSLRDTEKLFF.

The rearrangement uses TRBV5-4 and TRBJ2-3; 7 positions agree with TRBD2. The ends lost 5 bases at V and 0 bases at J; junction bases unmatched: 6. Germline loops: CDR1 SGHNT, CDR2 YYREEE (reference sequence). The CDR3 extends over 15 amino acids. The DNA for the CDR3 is TGTGCCAGCAGGCGGGACTATTCTAGCACAGATACGCAGTATTTT. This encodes CASRRDYSSTDTQYF.

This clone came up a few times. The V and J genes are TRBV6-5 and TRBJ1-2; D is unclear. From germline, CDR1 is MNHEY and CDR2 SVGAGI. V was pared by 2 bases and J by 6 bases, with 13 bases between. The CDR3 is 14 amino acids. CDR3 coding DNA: TGTGCCAGCAGTTACCGTGGGCACGAAGATGGCTACACCTTC. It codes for CASSYRGHEDGYTF.

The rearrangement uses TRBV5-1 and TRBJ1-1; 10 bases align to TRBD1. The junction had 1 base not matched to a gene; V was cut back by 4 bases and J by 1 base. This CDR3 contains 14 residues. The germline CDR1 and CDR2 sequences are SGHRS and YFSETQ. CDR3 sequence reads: CASSGDRGNTEAFF. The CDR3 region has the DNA TGCGCCAGCAGCGGGGACAGGGGGAACACTGAAGCTTTCTTT.

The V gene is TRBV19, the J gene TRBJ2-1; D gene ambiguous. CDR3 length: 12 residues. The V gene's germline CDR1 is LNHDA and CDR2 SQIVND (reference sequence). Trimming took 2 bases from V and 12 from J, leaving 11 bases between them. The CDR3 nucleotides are TGTGCCAGTAGTATATCTAGTTTAGGGCAGTTCTTC. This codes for CASSISSLGQFF.

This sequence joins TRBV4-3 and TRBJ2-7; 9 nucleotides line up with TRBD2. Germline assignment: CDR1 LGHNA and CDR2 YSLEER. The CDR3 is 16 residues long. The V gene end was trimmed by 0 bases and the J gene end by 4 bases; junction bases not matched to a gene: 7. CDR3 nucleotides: TGCGCCAGCAGCCAAGATCTGGAGCGGGGGGAATACGAGCAGTACTTC. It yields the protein CASSQDLERGEYEQYF.

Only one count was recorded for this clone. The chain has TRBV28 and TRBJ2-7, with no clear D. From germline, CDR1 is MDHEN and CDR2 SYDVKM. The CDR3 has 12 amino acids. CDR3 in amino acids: CVDTLYPYEQYF. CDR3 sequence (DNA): TGTGTCGACACCCTCTACCCTTACGAGCAGTACTTC.

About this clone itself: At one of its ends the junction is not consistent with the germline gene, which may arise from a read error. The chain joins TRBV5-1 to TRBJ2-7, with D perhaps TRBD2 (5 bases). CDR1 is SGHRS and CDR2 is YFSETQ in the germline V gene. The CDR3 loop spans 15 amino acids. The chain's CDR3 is CASSLAGEGIYEQYF. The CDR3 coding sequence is TGCGCCAGCAGTTTGGCGGGCGAGGGTATCTACGAGCAGTACTTC.

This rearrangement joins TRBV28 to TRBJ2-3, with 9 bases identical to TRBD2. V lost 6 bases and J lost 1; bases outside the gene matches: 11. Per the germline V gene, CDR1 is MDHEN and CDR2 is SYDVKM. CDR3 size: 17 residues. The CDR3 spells CASSHSRGRVGTDTQYF. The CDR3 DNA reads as TGTGCCAGCAGCCACTCTCGCGGGAGGGTTGGCACAGATACGCAGTATTTT. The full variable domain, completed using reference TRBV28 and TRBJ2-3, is DVKVTQSSRYLVKRTGEKVFLECVQDMDHENMFWYRQDPGLGLRLIYFSYDVKMKEKGDIPEGYSVSREKKERFSLILESASTNQTSMYLCASSHSRGRVGTDTQYFGPGTRLTVL.

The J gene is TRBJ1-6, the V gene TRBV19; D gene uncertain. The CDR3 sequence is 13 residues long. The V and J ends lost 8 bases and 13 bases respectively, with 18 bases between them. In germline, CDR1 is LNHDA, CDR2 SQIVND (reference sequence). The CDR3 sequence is CASSRTTAAPLHF. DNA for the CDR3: TGTGCCAGTTCCAGAACGACGGCGGCGCCCCTCCACTTT. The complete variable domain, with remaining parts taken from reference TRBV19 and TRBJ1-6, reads DGGITQSPKYLFRKEGQNVTLSCEQNLNHDAMYWYRQDPGQGLRLIYYSQIVNDFQKGDIAEGYSVSREKKESFPLTVTSAQKNPTAFYLCASSRTTAAPLHFGNGTRLTVT.

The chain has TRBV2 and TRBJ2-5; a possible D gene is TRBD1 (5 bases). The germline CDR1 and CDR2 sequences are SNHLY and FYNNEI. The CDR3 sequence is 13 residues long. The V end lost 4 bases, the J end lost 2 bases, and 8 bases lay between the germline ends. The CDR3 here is CASSGQLQETQYF. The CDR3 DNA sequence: TGTGCCAGCAGTGGACAGCTACAAGAGACCCAGTACTTC.

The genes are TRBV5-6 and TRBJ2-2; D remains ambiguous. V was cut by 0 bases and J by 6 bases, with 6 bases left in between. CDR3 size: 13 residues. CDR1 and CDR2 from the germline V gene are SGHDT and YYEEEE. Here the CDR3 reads CASSLGSPGELFF. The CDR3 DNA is TGTGCCAGCAGCTTGGGGAGCCCCGGGGAGCTGTTTTTT.

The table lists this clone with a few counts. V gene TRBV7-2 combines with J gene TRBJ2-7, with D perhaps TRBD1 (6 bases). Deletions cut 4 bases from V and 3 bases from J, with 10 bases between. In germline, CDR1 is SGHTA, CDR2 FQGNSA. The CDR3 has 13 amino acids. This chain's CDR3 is CASSSEQGYEQYF. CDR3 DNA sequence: TGTGCCAGCAGCTCAGAACAGGGCTACGAGCAGTACTTC.

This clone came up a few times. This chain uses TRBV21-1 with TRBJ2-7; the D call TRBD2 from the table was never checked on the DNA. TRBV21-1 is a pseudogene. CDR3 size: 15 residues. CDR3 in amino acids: CASRAGTSGNYEQYF. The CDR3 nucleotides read TGTGCCAGCAGAGCAGGGACTAGCGGAAACTACGAGCAGTACTTC.

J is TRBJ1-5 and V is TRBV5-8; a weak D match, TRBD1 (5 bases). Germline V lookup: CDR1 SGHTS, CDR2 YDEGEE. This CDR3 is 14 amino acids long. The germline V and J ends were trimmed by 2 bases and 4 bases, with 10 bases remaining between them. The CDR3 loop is CASSFIGGNQPQHF. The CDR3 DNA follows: TGTGCCAGCAGCTTTATCGGGGGTAATCAGCCCCAGCATTTT. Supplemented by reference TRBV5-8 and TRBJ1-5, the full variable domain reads EAGVTQSPTHLIKTRGQQATLRCSPISGHTSVYWYQQALGLGLQFLLWYDEGEERNRGNFPPRFSGRQFPNYSSELNVNALELEDSALYLCASSFIGGNQPQHFGDGTRLSIL.

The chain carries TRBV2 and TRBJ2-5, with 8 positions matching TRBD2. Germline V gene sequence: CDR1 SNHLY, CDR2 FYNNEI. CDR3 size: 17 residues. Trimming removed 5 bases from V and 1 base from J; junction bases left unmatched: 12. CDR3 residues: CASSPYSLAGGQETQYF. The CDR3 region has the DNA TGTGCCAGCAGTCCCTATTCGTTGGCGGGGGGCCAAGAGACCCAGTACTTC.

In DNA, the CDR3 is TGCGCCAGCAGCCAGCTGACAGGGAGCACAGATACGCAGTATTTT. Its protein is CASSQLTGSTDTQYF. The chain links TRBV4-1 to TRBJ2-3; 7 bases map to TRBD1. The CDR3 sequence is 15 residues long. Losses at the gene ends were 3 bases for V and 0 bases for J; bases not matched to a gene: 3. Germline V gene lookup returns CDR1 MGHRA and CDR2 YSYEKL.

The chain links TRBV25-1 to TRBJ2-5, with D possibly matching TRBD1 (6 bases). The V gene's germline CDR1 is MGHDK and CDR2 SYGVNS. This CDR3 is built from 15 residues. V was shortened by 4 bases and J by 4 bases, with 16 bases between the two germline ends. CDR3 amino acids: CASSARTLGGETQYF. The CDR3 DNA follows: TGTGCCAGCAGTGCAAGGACCCTAGGGGGAGAGACCCAGTACTTC. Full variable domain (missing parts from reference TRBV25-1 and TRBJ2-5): EADIYQTPRYLVIGTGKKITLECSQTMGHDKMYWYQQDPGMELHLIHYSYGVNSTEKGDLSSESTVSRIRTEHFPLTLESARPSHTSQYLCASSARTLGGETQYFGPGTRLLVL.

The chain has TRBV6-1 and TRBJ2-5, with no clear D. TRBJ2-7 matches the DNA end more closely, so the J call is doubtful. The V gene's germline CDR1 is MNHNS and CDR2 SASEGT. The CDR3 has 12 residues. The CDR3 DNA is TGTGCCAGCAGTATCTCCTCCTACGAGCAGTACTTC. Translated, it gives CASSISSYEQYF.

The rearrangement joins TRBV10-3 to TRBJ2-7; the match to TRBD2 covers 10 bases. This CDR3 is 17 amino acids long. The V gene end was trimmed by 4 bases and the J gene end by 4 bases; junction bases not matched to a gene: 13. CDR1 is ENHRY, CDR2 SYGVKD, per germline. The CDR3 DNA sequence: TGTGCCATCAGTGGGAGGGCTAGCGGGAGAGTAGGGTACGAGCAGTACTTC. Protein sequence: CAISGRASGRVGYEQYF.

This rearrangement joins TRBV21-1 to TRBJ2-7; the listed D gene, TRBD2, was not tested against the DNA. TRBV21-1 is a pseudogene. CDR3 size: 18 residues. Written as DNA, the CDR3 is TGTGCCAGCAGCCAGGGAGAGGGACTAGGGCCCCTCGGGGACGAGCAGTACTTC. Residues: CASSQGEGLGPLGDEQYF.